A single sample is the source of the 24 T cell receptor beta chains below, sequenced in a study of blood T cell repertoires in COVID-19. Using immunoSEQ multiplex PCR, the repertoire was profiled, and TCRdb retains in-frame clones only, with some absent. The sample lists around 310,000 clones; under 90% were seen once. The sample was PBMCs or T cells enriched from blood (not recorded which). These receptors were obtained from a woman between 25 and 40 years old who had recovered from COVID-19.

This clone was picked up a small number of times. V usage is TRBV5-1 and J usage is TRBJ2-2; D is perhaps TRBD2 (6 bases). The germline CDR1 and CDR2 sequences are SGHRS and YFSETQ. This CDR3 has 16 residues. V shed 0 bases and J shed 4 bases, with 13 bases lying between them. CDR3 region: CASSLAGGGSTGELFF. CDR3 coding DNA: TGCGCCAGCAGCTTGGCTGGGGGAGGTTCCACCGGGGAGCTGTTTTTT. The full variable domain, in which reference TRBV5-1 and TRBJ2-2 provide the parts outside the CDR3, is KAGVTQTPRYLIKTRGQQVTLSCSPISGHRSVSWYQQTPGQGLQFLFEYFSETQRNKGNFPGRFSGRQFSNSRSEMNVSTLELGDSALYLCASSLAGGGSTGELFFGEGSRLTVL.

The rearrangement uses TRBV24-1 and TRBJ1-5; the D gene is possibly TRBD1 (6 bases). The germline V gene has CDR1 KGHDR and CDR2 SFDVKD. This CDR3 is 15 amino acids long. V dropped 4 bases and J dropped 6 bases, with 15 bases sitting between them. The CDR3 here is CATSEGNREIQPQHF. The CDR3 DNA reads TGTGCCACCAGTGAGGGTAACAGGGAGATTCAGCCCCAGCATTTT.

CDR3 sequence: CASSHPLAGDGNEQFF. DNA of the CDR3: TGTGCCAGCAGCCATCCACTAGCGGGAGACGGCAATGAGCAGTTCTTC. This chain uses TRBV3-1 (or the pseudogene TRBV3-2) with TRBJ2-1; 11 bases agree with TRBD2. CDR1 is LGHDT, CDR2 YNNKEL, per germline (reference sequence). Trimming removed 3 bases from V and 6 bases from J; junction bases left unmatched: 7. The CDR3 length is 16 residues.

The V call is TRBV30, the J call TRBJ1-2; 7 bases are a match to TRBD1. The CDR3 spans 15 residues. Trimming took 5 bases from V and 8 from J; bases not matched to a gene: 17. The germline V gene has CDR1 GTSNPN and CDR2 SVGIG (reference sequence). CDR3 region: CAWAAGGRAYVGYTF. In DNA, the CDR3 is TGTGCCTGGGCCGCAGGGGGACGCGCGTATGTAGGCTACACCTTC.

CDR3 amino acids: CASSRPGLAGSTDTQYF. The CDR3 DNA sequence: TGTGCCAGCAGCCGACCGGGACTAGCTGGAAGCACAGATACGCAGTATTTT. The chain couples TRBV6-6 to TRBJ2-3, with 9 bases aligning to TRBD2. V lost 6 bases to trimming and J lost 0 bases; unmatched junction nucleotides: 10. Germline CDR1 and CDR2: MNHNY and SVGAGI (reference sequence). The CDR3 length is 17 residues.

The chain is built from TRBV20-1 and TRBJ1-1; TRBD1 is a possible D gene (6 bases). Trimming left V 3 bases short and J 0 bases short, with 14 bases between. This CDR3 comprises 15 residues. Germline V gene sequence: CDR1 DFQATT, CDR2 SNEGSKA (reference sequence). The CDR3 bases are TGCAGTGCTAGTTCTCCCCAGGGGTTGAACACTGAAGCTTTCTTT. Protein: CSASSPQGLNTEAFF.

In DNA, the CDR3 is TGCGCCAGCAGTCGGAAAACGGGTGGCGGGGATCAGCCCCAGCATTTT. Its protein is CASSRKTGGGDQPQHF. The chain has TRBV23-1 and TRBJ1-5; D not resolved. TRBV23-1 is an ORF, with its function uncertain. The ends were cut back, 4 bases at V and 5 bases at J, with 18 bases in the middle. The CDR3 extends over 16 amino acids.

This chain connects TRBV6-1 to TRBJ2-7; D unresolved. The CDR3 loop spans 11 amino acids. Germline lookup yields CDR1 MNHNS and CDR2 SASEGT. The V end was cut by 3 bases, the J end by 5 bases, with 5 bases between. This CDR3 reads CASSDRDEQYF. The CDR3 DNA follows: TGTGCCAGCAGTGACCGCGACGAGCAGTACTTC.

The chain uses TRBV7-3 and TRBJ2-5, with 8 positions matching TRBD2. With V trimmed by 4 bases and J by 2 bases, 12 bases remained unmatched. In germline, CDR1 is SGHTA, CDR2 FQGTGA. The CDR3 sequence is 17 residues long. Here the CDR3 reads CASSSRGGTRQQETQYF. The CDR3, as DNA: TGTGCCAGCAGCTCACGAGGCGGGACTAGACAACAAGAGACCCAGTACTTC.

CDR3 region: CASSRRDRANTGELFF. CDR3 nucleotides: TGTGCCAGCAGCAGGAGGGACCGAGCGAACACCGGGGAGCTGTTTTTT. The rearrangement joins TRBV21-1 to TRBJ2-2; the D call of TRBD2 is as the table states it, not checked on the DNA. TRBV21-1 is an annotated pseudogene. The CDR3 is 16 amino acids.

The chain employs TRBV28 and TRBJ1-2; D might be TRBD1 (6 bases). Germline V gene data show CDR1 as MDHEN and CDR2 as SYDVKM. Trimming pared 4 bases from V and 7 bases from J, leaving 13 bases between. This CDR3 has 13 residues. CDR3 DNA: TGTGCCAGCAGTTGGAGGGGGGGGAGTGGCTACACCTTC. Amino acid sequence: CASSWRGGSGYTF.

The CDR3 DNA reads TGCGCCAGCAGCTTGGGCGGTAGCGGAGCCTACGAGCAGTACTTC. Amino acid sequence: CASSLGGSGAYEQYF. The rearrangement links TRBV5-1 to TRBJ2-7; weak D call: TRBD2 (6 bases). Germline values: CDR1 SGHRS, CDR2 YFSETQ. The CDR3 totals 15 residues. The ends were cut back, 0 bases at V and 2 bases at J, with 12 bases in the middle.

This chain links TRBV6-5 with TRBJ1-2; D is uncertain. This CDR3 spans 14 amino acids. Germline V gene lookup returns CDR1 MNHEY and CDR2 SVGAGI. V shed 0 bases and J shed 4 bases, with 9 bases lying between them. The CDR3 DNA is TGTGCCAGCAGTTACTCGCTGGGCTCCTATGGCTACACCTTC. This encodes CASSYSLGSYGYTF.

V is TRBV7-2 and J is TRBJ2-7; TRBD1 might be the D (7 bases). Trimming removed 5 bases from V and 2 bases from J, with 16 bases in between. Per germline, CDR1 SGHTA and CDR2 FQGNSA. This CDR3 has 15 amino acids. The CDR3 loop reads CASSPGDRTTYEQYF. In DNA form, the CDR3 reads TGTGCCAGCAGCCCGGGGGACAGAACAACCTACGAGCAGTACTTC.

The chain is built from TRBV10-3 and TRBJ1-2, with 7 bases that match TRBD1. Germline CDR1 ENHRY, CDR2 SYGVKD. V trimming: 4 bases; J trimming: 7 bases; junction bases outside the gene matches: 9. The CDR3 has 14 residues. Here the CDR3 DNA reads TGTGCCATCAGTGCAGACAGGGCGGGGGGTGGCTACACCTTC. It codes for CAISADRAGGGYTF.

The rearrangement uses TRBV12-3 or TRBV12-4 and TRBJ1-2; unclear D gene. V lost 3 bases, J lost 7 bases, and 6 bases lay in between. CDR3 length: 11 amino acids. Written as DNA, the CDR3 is TGTGCCAGCAGTTTCCATGTTGGCTACACCTTC. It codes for CASSFHVGYTF.

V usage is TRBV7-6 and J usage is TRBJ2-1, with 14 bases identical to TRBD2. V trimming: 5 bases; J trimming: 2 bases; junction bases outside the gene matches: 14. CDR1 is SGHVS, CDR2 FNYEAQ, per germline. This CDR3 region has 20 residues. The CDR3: CASSLPGTSGRPGPYNEQFF. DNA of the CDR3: TGTGCCAGCAGCCTGCCTGGGACTAGCGGGAGACCCGGCCCCTACAATGAGCAGTTCTTC. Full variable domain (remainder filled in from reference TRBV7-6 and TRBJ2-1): GAGVSQSPRYKVTKRGQDVALRCDPISGHVSLYWYRQALGQGPEFLTYFNYEAQQDKSGLPNDRFSAERPEGSISTLTIQRTEQRDSAMYRCASSLPGTSGRPGPYNEQFFGPGTRLTVL.

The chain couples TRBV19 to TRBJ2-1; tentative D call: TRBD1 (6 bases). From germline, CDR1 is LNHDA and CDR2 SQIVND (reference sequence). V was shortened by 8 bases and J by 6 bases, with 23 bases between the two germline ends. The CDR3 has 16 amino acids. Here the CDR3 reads CASGPPRQVVVNEQFF. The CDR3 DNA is TGTGCCAGTGGACCCCCCCGACAGGTGGTGGTCAATGAGCAGTTCTTC.

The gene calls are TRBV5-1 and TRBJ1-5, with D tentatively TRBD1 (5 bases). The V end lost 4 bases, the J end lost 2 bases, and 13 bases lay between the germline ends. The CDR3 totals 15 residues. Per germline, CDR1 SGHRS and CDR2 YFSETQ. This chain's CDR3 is CASSLGPNGNQPQHF. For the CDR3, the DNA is TGCGCCAGCAGCCTGGGGCCAAACGGCAATCAGCCCCAGCATTTT.

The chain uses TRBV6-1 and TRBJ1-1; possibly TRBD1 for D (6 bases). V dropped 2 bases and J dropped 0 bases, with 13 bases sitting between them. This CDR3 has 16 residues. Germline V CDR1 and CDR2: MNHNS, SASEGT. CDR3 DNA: TGTGCCAGCAGTGAATTGGGGGCCCAGGTGAACACTGAAGCTTTCTTT. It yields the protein CASSELGAQVNTEAFF.

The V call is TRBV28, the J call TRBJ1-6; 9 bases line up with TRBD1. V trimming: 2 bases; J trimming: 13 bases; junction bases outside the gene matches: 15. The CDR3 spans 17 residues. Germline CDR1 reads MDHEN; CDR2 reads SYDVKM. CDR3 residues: CASSLNGQGIGASPLHF. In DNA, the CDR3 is TGTGCCAGCAGTTTAAATGGACAGGGGATAGGGGCCTCGCCCCTCCACTTT. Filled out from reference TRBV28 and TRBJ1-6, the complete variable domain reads DVKVTQSSRYLVKRTGEKVFLECVQDMDHENMFWYRQDPGLGLRLIYFSYDVKMKEKGDIPEGYSVSREKKERFSLILESASTNQTSMYLCASSLNGQGIGASPLHFGNGTRLTVT.

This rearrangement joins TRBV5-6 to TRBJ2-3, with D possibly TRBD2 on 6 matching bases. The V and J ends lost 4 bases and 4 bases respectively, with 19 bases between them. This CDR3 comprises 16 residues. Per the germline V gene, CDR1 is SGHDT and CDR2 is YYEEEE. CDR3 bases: TGTGCCAGCAGCCTGGCTCAGACTAGTGGTGCAGATACGCAGTATTTT. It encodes CASSLAQTSGADTQYF.

CDR3 bases: TGTGCCTGGATCGGGGAAATAGGGAACACTGAAGCTTTCTTT. Residues: CAWIGEIGNTEAFF. The V gene is TRBV30, the J gene TRBJ1-1; D remains ambiguous. V lost 4 bases and J 1 base, leaving 13 bases between the germline ends. The CDR3 is made up of 14 amino acids. Per germline, CDR1 GTSNPN and CDR2 SVGIG (reference sequence).

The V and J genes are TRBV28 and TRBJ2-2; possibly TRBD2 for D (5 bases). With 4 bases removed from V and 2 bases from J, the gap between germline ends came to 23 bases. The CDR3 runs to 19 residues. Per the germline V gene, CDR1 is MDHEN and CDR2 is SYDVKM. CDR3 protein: CASSYPGLPDENNTGELFF. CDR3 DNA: TGTGCCAGCAGTTATCCTGGACTCCCAGATGAGAACAACACCGGGGAGCTGTTTTTT.